The clone carrying this T cell receptor (beta chain) has just a few counts. MiXCR, run by TCRdb on the PCR reads, gives a single entry per CDR3 protein. The sample gives roughly 250 distinct CDR3 sequences, roughly 12% of which show up once; about 39% is in the top ten. This entry belongs to a study of CXCR3 chemokines and chemotherapy response in bladder cancer. This CDR3 has 16 amino acids. Unmatched junction bases numbered 14, after V lost 3 bases and J lost 5 bases. CDR1 and CDR2 (germline): DFQATT, SNEGSKA (reference sequence). This chain uses TRBV20-1 with TRBJ2-7; 9 bases fit TRBD2. This sample was gathered from a patient whose treatment included neoadjuvant chemotherapy. The receptor was derived from a human donor with bladder cancer that did not respond to neoadjuvant chemotherapy. The CDR3 reads CSASSRGPGLAHEQYF. CDR3 sequence (DNA): TGCAGTGCTAGCAGTCGAGGTCCGGGACTAGCTCACGAGCAGTACTTC.